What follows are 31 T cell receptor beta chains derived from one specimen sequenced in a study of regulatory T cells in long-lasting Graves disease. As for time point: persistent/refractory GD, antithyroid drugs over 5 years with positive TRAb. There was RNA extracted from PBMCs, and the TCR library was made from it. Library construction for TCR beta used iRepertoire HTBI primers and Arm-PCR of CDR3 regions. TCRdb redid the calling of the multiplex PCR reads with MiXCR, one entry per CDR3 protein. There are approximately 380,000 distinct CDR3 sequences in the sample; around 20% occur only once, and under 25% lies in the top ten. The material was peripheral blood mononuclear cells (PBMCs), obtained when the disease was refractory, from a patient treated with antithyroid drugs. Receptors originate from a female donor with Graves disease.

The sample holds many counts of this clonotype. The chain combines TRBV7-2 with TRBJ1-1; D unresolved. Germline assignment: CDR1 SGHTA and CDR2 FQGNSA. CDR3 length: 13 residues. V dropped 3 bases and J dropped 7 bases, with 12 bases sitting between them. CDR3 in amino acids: CASSLAAVSEAFF. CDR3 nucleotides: TGTGCCAGCAGCTTGGCGGCAGTTAGTGAAGCTTTCTTT.

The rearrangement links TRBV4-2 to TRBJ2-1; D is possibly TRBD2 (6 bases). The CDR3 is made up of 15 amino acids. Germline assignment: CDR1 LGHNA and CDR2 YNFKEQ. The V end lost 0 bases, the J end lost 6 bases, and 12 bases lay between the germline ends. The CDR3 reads CASSQERGYANEQFF. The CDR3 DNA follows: TGTGCCAGCAGCCAAGAGCGGGGATACGCCAATGAGCAGTTCTTC.

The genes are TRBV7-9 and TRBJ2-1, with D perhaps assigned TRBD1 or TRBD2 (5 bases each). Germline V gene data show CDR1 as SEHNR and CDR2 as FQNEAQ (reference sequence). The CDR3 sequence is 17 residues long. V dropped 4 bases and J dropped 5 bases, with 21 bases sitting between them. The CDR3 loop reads CASSYSPVGVQDNEQFF. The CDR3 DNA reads TGTGCCAGCAGCTATAGCCCCGTGGGGGTTCAGGACAATGAGCAGTTCTTC. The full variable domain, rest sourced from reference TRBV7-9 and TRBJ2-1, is DTGVSQNPRHKITKRGQNVTFRCDPISEHNRLYWYRQTLGQGPEFLTYFQNEAQLEKSRLLSDRFSAERPKGSFSTLEIQRTEQGDSAMYLCASSYSPVGVQDNEQFFGPGTRLTVL.

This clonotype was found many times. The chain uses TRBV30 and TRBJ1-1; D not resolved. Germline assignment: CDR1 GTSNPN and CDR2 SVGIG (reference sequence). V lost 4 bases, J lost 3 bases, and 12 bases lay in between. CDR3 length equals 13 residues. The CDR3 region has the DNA TGTGCCTGGACCGTTGATTCGGACACTGAAGCTTTCTTT. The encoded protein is CAWTVDSDTEAFF. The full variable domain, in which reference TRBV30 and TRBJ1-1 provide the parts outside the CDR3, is SQTIHQWPATLVQPVGSPLSLECTVEGTSNPNLYWYRQAAGRGLQLLFYSVGIGQISSEVPQNLSASRPQDRQFILSSKKLLLSDSGFYLCAWTVDSDTEAFFGQGTRLTVV.

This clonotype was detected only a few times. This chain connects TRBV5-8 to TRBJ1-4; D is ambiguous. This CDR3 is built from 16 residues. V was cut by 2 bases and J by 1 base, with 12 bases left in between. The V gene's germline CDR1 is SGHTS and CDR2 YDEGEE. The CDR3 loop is CASSFRGWETNEKLFF. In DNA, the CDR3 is TGTGCCAGCAGCTTCCGGGGTTGGGAAACTAATGAAAAACTGTTTTTT.

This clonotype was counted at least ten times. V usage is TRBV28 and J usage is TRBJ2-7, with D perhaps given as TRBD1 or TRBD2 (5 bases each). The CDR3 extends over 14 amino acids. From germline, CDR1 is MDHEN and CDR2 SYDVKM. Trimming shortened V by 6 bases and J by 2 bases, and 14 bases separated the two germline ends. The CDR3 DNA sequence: TGTGCCAGCAGCCCCGGGACGACACCCTACGAGCAGTACTTC. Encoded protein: CASSPGTTPYEQYF.

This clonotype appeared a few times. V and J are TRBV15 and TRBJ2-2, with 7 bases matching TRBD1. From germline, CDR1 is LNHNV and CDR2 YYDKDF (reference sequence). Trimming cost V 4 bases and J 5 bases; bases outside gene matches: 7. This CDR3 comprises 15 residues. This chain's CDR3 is CATSTRDRDTGELFF. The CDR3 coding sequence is TGTGCCACCAGCACCCGGGACAGAGATACCGGGGAGCTGTTTTTT.

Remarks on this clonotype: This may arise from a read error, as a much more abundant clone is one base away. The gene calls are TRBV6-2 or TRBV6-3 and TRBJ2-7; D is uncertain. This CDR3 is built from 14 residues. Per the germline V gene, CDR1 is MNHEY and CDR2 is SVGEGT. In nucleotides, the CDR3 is TGTACCAGCAGTCCCTATCCTCGCTCCTACGAGCAGTACTTC. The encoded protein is CTSSPYPRSYEQYF.

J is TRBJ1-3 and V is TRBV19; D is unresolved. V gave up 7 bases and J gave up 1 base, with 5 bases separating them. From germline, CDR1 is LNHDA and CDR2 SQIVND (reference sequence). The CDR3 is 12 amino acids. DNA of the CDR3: TGTGCCAGTACCCCGTCTGGAAACACCATATATTTT. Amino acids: CASTPSGNTIYF.

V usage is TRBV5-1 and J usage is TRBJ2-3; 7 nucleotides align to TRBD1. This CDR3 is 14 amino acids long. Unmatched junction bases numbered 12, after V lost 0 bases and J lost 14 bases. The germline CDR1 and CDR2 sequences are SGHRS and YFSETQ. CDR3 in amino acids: CASSLEGYGDRVYF. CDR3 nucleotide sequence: TGCGCCAGCAGCTTGGAAGGTTATGGCGACAGGGTGTATTTT.

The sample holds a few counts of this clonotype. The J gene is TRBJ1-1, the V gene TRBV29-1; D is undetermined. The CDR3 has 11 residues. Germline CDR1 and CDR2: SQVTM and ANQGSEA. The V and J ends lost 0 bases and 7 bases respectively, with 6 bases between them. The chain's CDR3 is CSVEEPGEAFF. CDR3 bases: TGCAGCGTTGAAGAACCGGGTGAAGCTTTCTTT.

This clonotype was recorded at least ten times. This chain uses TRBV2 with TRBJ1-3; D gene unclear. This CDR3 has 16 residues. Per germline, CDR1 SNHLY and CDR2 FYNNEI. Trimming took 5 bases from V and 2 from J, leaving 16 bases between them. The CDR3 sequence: CASSPLLHKTGNTIYF. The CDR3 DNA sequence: TGTGCCAGCAGTCCCCTCTTGCACAAGACTGGAAACACCATATATTTT.

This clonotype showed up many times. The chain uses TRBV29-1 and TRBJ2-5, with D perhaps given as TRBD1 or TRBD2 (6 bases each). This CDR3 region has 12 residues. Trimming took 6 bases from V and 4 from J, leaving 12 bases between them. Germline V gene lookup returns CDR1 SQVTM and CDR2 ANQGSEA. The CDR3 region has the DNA TGCAGCGTACAGGGAGGAGGAGAGACCCAGTACTTC. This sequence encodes CSVQGGGETQYF. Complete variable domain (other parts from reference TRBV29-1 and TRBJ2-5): SAVISQKPSRDICQRGTSLTIQCQVDSQVTMMFWYRQQPGQSLTLIATANQGSEATYESGFVIDKFPISRPNLTFSTLTVSNMSPEDSSIYLCSVQGGGETQYFGPGTRLLVL.

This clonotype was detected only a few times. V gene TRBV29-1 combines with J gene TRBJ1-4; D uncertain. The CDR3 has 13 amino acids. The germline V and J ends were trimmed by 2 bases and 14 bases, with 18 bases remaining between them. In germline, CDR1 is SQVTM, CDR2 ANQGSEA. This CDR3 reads CSVERTGEANLFF. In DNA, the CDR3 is TGCAGCGTTGAAAGGACCGGGGAAGCTAATCTGTTTTTT.

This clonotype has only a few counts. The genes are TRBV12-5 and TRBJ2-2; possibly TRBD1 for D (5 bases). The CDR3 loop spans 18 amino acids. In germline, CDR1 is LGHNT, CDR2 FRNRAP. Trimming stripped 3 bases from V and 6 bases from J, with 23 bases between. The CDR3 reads CASGLDRKDNLGSGELFF. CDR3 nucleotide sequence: TGTGCTAGTGGTTTAGACAGAAAGGATAACCTCGGGTCCGGGGAGCTGTTTTTT.

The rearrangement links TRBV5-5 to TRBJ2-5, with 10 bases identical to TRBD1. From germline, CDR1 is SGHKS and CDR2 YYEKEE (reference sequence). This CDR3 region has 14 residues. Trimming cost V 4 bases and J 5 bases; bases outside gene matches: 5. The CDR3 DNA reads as TGTGCCAGCAGCCAGGGACAGGGGTGGGAGACCCAGTACTTC. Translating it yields CASSQGQGWETQYF. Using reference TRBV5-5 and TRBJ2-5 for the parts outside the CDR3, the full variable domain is DAGVTQSPTHLIKTRGQQVTLRCSPISGHKSVSWYQQVLGQGPQFIFQYYEKEERGRGNFPDRFSARQFPNYSSELNVNALLLGDSALYLCASSQGQGWETQYFGPGTRLLVL.

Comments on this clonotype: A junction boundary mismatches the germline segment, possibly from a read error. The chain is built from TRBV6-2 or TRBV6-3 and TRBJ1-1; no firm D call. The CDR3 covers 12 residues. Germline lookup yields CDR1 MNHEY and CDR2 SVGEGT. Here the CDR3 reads CASSQTRATTLF. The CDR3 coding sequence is TGTGCCAGCAGTCAGACAAGGGCGACGACCCTTTTT.

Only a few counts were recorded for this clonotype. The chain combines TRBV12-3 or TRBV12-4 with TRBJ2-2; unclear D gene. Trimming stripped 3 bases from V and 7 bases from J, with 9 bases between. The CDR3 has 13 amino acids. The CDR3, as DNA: TGTGCCAGCAGTTTGGCAGATGGCGGGGAGCTGTTTTTT. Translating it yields CASSLADGGELFF.

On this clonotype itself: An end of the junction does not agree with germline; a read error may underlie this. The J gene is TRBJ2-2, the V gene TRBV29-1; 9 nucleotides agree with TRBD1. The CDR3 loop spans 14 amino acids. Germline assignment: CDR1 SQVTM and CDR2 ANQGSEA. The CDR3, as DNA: TGCAGCGCGGGGGGACAGGGCAGCACCGGTGAGCTGTTTTTT. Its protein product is CSAGGQGSTGELFF.

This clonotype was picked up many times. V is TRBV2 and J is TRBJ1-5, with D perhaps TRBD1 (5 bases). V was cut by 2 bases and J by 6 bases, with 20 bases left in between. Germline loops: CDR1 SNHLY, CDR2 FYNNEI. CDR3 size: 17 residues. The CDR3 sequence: CASSESPVKGPRQPQHF. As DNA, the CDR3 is TGTGCCAGCAGTGAATCCCCTGTGAAGGGACCCCGTCAGCCCCAGCATTTT.

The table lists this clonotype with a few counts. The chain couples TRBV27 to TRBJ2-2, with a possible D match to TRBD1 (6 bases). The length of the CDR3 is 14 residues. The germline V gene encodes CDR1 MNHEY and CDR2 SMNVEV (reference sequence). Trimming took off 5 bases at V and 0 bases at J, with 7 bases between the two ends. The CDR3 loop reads CASSGTTNTGELFF. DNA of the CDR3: TGTGCCAGCAGTGGGACAACGAACACCGGGGAGCTGTTTTTT.

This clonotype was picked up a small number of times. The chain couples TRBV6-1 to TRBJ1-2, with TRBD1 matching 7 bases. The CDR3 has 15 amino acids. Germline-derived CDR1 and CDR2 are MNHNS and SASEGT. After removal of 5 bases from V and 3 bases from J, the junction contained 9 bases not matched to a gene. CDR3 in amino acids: CASSLLTGTYYGYTF. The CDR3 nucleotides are TGTGCCAGCAGTCTCCTGACAGGGACGTACTATGGCTACACCTTC.

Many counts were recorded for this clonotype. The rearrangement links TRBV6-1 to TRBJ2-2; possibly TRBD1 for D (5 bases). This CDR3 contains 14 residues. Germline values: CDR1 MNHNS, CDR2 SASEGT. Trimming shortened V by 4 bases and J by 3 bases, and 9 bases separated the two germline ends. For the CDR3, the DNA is TGTGCCAGCAGTGGCGACAGTTACACCGGGGAGCTGTTTTTT. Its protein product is CASSGDSYTGELFF.

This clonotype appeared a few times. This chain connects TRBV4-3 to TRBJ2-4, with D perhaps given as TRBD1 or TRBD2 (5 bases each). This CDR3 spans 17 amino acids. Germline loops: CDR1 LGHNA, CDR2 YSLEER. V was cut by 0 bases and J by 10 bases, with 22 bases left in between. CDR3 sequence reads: CASSQDMQGGRGEIQYF. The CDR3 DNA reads TGCGCCAGCAGCCAAGATATGCAGGGTGGTAGAGGGGAAATTCAGTACTTC.

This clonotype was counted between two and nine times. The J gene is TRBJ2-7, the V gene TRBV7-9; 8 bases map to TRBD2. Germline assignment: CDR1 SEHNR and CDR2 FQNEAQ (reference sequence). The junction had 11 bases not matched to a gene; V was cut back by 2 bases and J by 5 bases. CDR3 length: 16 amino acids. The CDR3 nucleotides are TGTGCCAGCAGCTTATACTTGGGGACTAGTTCCCACGAGCAGTACTTC. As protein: CASSLYLGTSSHEQYF.

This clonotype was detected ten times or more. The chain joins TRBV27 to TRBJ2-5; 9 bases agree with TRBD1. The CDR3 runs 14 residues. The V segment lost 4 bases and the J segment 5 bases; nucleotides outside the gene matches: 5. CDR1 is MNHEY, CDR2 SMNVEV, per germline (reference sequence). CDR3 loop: CASSSGTGRETQYF. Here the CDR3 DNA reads TGTGCCAGCAGTTCCGGGACAGGGCGGGAGACCCAGTACTTC.

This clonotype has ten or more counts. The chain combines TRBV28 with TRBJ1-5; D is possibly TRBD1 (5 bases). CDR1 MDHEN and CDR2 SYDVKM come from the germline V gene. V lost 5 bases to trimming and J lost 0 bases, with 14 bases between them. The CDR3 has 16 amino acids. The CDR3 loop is CASSVKTAYSNQPQHF. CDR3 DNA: TGTGCCAGCAGTGTTAAGACAGCATATAGCAATCAGCCCCAGCATTTT.

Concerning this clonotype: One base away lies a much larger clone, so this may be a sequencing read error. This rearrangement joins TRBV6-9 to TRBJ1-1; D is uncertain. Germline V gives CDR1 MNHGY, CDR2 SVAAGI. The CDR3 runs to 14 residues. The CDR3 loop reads CASSYVAANAEAFF. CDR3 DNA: TGTGCCAGCAGTTACGTGGCGGCGAACGCTGAAGCTTTCTTT.

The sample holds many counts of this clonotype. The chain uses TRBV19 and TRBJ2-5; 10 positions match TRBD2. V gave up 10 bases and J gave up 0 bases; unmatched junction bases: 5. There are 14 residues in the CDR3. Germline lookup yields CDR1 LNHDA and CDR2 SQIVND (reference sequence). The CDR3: CATRLAGDQETQYF. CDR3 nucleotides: TGTGCCACCAGACTAGCGGGCGACCAAGAGACCCAGTACTTC.

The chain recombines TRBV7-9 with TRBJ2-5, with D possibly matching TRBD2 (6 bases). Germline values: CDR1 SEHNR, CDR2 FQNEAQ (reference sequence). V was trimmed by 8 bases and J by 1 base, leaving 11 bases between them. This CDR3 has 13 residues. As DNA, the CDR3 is TGTGCCAGCGGGACTTCGCCCCAAGAGACCCAGTACTTC. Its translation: CASGTSPQETQYF.

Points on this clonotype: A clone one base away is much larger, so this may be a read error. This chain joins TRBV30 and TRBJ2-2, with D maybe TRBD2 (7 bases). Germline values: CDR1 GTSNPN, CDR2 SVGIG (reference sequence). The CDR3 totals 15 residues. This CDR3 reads CAWSRGGIGSGQLFF. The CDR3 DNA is TGTGCCTGGAGTAGGGGGGGGATAGGATCCGGGCAGCTGTTTTTT.